The rows below give T cell receptor beta chains drawn from one sample of a study of shared clonotypes between healthy human individuals. Sequencing was performed with immunoSEQ multiplex PCR; in TCRdb, only in-frame clones are kept and a portion is missing. The sample consists of about 2.2 million clones, about 94% of them appearing once. Sequencing input: naive CD8+ T cells from PBMCs. These receptor sequences come from a man aged 18 to 30 in good health. Some clones in this sample may be carry-over from other donors' samples. Each CDR3 is given with its conserved first and last residue. A D gene is named only where the DNA matches it firmly. Size is omitted from some rows. Given values are once, few, many or a class for expanded clones.

V gene	J gene	clone size	D gene	CDR3 protein	CDR3 DNA
TRBV29-1	TRBJ2-1	once	NA	CSVVDGEQFF	TGCAGCGTCGTAGACGGTGAGCAGTTCTTC
TRBV2	TRBJ2-1	NA	TRBD2	CARTVLAESHEQFF	TGTGCCAGGACCGTACTAGCGGAGTCCCATGAGCAGTTCTTC
TRBV19	TRBJ1-5	few	NA	CASSIFGGELSNQPQHF	TGTGCCAGTAGTATATTTGGCGGCGAGCTCAGCAATCAGCCCCAGCATTTT
TRBV7-6	TRBJ2-5	NA	NA	CASSLEGTQYF	TGTGCCAGCAGCTTAGAGGGGACCCAGTACTTC
TRBV5-6	TRBJ2-1	NA	NA	CASSLGPLGNEQFF	TGTGCCAGCAGCTTGGGACCACTAGGAAATGAGCAGTTCTTC
TRBV28	TRBJ2-4	NA	NA	CASSFQVGANIQYF	TGTGCCAGCAGTTTTCAGGTCGGGGCAAACATTCAGTACTTC
TRBV7-8	TRBJ1-1	NA	TRBD1	CASSPRKGSGRGQGKTEAFF	TGTGCCAGCAGCCCCCGGAAGGGCTCAGGCAGAGGACAGGGGAAGACTGAAGCTTTCTTT
TRBV4-1	TRBJ2-7	NA	NA	CASSQSPGTYEQYF	TGCGCCAGCAGCCAATCTCCAGGTACCTACGAGCAGTACTTC
TRBV7-9	TRBJ2-7	NA	TRBD2	CASSTTLAGSTYEQYF	TGTGCCAGCAGCACCACGTTAGCGGGCTCTACCTACGAGCAGTACTTC
TRBV7-2	TRBJ2-1	NA	TRBD1	CASSLRPGTGENEQFF	TGTGCCAGCAGCCTGAGACCCGGGACAGGGGAAAATGAGCAGTTCTTC
TRBV5-4	TRBJ1-1	NA	NA	CASSSFGQNTEAFF	TGTGCCAGCAGCTCGTTCGGGCAGAACACTGAAGCTTTCTTT
TRBV7-9	TRBJ2-3	NA	NA	CASSSPQPSVSTDTQYF	TGTGCCAGCAGCTCACCTCAGCCTAGCGTTAGCACAGATACGCAGTATTTT
TRBV7-9	TRBJ2-5	NA	NA	CASSLNGGRETQYF	TGTGCCAGCAGCTTAAACGGGGGGCGGGAGACCCAGTACTTC
TRBV5-1	TRBJ2-1	NA	TRBD1	CASRWDRNYNEQFF	TGCGCCAGCAGGTGGGACAGGAACTACAATGAGCAGTTCTTC
TRBV29-1	TRBJ2-5	NA	TRBD2	CSARGSGRETQYF	TGCAGCGCCAGAGGTAGCGGGAGAGAGACCCAGTACTTC
TRBV19	TRBJ2-2	NA	TRBD1	CASSRTGVSTGELFF	TGTGCCAGTAGTCGGACAGGGGTGAGCACCGGGGAGCTGTTTTTT
TRBV2	TRBJ2-7	NA	TRBD1	CASRDRAFYEQYF	TGTGCCAGCCGGGACAGGGCATTTTACGAGCAGTACTTC